These T cell receptor beta chains were read from a single sample in a study of human T cells and chemical hapten exposure. One entry per CDR3 protein, called by TCRdb with MiXCR from the RACE reads. This table has approximately 89,000 distinct CDR3 sequences, approximately 10% appearing once. The specimen comprised whole blood, sampled in connection with sensitization to the hapten diphenylcyclopropenone (DPC). These receptor sequences come from a woman younger than 45 with alopecia areata. Some clones in this sample may be carry-over from other donors' samples. The CDR3 runs from the conserved cysteine through the conserved F or W. Fields, in order: CDR3 DNA, CDR3 protein, J gene, D gene, V gene, clone size, CDR3 length. D genes are given only for firm matches. Not every row has a clone size; where given, it reads once, few, many or a size class.

CDR3 DNA: TGCAGCGTTACACAGGGCGCGCGTACTGAAGCTTTCTTT; CDR3 protein: CSVTQGARTEAFF; J gene: TRBJ1-1; D gene: -; V gene: TRBV29-1; clone size: many; CDR3 length: 13
CDR3 DNA: TGTGCCAGCAGTTTACGAGGGACAGGGGGAAACACCATATATTTT; CDR3 protein: CASSLRGTGGNTIYF; J gene: TRBJ1-3; D gene: TRBD1; V gene: TRBV12-3/TRBV12-4; clone size: many; CDR3 length: 15
CDR3 DNA: TGTGCCAGCAGCTTTATAGCGGGGGGCCGGAATGAGCAGTTCTTC; CDR3 protein: CASSFIAGGRNEQFF; J gene: TRBJ2-1; D gene: TRBD2; V gene: TRBV7-2; clone size: many; CDR3 length: 15
CDR3 DNA: TGTGCCAGCAGGCAGAGGCAGACTTTTGGTGTGCAGTACTTC; CDR3 protein: CASRQRQTFGVQYF; J gene: TRBJ2-7; D gene: -; V gene: TRBV28; clone size: -; CDR3 length: 14
CDR3 DNA: TGCGCCAGCAGCTTGACCAACCGCATGAACACTGAAGCTTTCTTT; CDR3 protein: CASSLTNRMNTEAFF; J gene: TRBJ1-1; D gene: -; V gene: TRBV5-1; clone size: many; CDR3 length: 15
CDR3 DNA: TGTGCCAGCACCCCGGATCCACAGGGGAAAGCTTTCTTT; CDR3 protein: CASTPDPQGKAFF; J gene: TRBJ1-1; D gene: TRBD1; V gene: TRBV6-6; clone size: many; CDR3 length: 13
CDR3 DNA: TGTGCCAGCAGTTACGGCGGACAGGGTTTGGCCAAAAACATTCAGTACTTC; CDR3 protein: CASSYGGQGLAKNIQYF; J gene: TRBJ2-4; D gene: TRBD1; V gene: TRBV6-2/TRBV6-3; clone size: many; CDR3 length: 17
CDR3 DNA: TGCGCCAGCAGCTGGGACAGACAAGAGACCCAGTACTTC; CDR3 protein: CASSWDRQETQYF; J gene: TRBJ2-5; D gene: TRBD1; V gene: TRBV5-1; clone size: -; CDR3 length: 13
CDR3 DNA: TGTGCCAGCACAGGGGAGGAAGAGACCCAGTACTTC; CDR3 protein: CASTGEEETQYF; J gene: TRBJ2-5; D gene: -; V gene: TRBV2; clone size: many; CDR3 length: 12
CDR3 DNA: TGTGCCAGCAGCAAATACCGAGGACAGGGGCTTGGCTACACCTTC; CDR3 protein: CASSKYRGQGLGYTF; J gene: TRBJ1-2; D gene: TRBD1; V gene: TRBV7-2; clone size: -; CDR3 length: 15
CDR3 DNA: TGTGCCAGCAGTGAAGGGGGTGTTTCCACAGATACGCAGTATTTT; CDR3 protein: CASSEGGVSTDTQYF; J gene: TRBJ2-3; D gene: -; V gene: TRBV6-1; clone size: -; CDR3 length: 15
CDR3 DNA: TGTGCCAGCAGTGACCGAAGAGCCAAAAACATTCAGTACTTC; CDR3 protein: CASSDRRAKNIQYF; J gene: TRBJ2-4; D gene: -; V gene: TRBV2; clone size: -; CDR3 length: 14
CDR3 DNA: TGCAGTGCTCCTCCCCGTAGCTCCTACAATGACCAGTTCTTC; CDR3 protein: CSAPPRSSYNDQFF; J gene: TRBJ2-1; D gene: -; V gene: TRBV20-1; clone size: -; CDR3 length: 14
CDR3 DNA: TGTGCCAGTAGTACCTGGGGCAGCACATACGAGCAGTACTTC; CDR3 protein: CASSTWGSTYEQYF; J gene: TRBJ2-7; D gene: -; V gene: TRBV19; clone size: few; CDR3 length: 14
CDR3 DNA: TGTGCCAGCAGCTTGGAGCTTTCGACCCAGTACTTC; CDR3 protein: CASSLELSTQYF; J gene: TRBJ2-5; D gene: -; V gene: TRBV7-2; clone size: many; CDR3 length: 12
CDR3 DNA: TGTGCCAGCAGCTCGCATATTGCGGAGACCCAGTACTTC; CDR3 protein: CASSSHIAETQYF; J gene: TRBJ2-5; D gene: -; V gene: TRBV7-8; clone size: many; CDR3 length: 13
CDR3 DNA: TGTGCCAGCAGTCCGGACAGGGGGGTTCAAGAGACCCAGTACTTC; CDR3 protein: CASSPDRGVQETQYF; J gene: TRBJ2-5; D gene: TRBD1; V gene: TRBV7-2; clone size: few; CDR3 length: 15
CDR3 DNA: TGTGCCAGCAGTGAGGGGTCGGGGCTACGGCATTTT; CDR3 protein: CASSEGSGLRHF; J gene: TRBJ1-5; D gene: -; V gene: TRBV2; clone size: -; CDR3 length: 12
CDR3 DNA: TGTGCCAGCAGCCAAGGGTCCACTAGCGTCTACGAGCAGTACTTC; CDR3 protein: CASSQGSTSVYEQYF; J gene: TRBJ2-7; D gene: TRBD2; V gene: TRBV3-1; clone size: -; CDR3 length: 15
CDR3 DNA: TGTGCCAGCAGTGTGGCAGGGCCTCCTCGGCACGGCTACACCTTC; CDR3 protein: CASSVAGPPRHGYTF; J gene: TRBJ1-2; D gene: -; V gene: TRBV27; clone size: few; CDR3 length: 15
CDR3 DNA: TGTGCCAGCAGCCCGAGGGACAGCAACTATGGCTACACCTTC; CDR3 protein: CASSPRDSNYGYTF; J gene: TRBJ1-2; D gene: TRBD1; V gene: TRBV5-4; clone size: -; CDR3 length: 14
CDR3 DNA: TGCAGTGCTAGCCCTAGCGGGGCAGGCTACAATGAGCAGTTCTTC; CDR3 protein: CSASPSGAGYNEQFF; J gene: TRBJ2-1; D gene: TRBD2; V gene: TRBV20-1; clone size: -; CDR3 length: 15
CDR3 DNA: TGTGCCAGCAGTTTAGCTGCAGATAATCAGCCCCAGCATTTT; CDR3 protein: CASSLAADNQPQHF; J gene: TRBJ1-5; D gene: -; V gene: TRBV12-3/TRBV12-4; clone size: many; CDR3 length: 14
CDR3 DNA: TGTGCCAGCAGTTTAGTGGACAGAGCCACAGATACGCAGTATTTT; CDR3 protein: CASSLVDRATDTQYF; J gene: TRBJ2-3; D gene: -; V gene: TRBV12-3/TRBV12-4; clone size: few; CDR3 length: 15
CDR3 DNA: TGCAGTGCCGCACCTGGGAAGGGCACTGAAGCTTTCTTT; CDR3 protein: CSAAPGKGTEAFF; J gene: TRBJ1-1; D gene: -; V gene: TRBV20-1; clone size: many; CDR3 length: 13
CDR3 DNA: TGTGCCAGCAGCTTTTCGGACGGATACGAGCAGTACTTC; CDR3 protein: CASSFSDGYEQYF; J gene: TRBJ2-7; D gene: -; V gene: TRBV5-5; clone size: many; CDR3 length: 13
CDR3 DNA: TGTGCCTGGAGTGTACTTTCTGGTCAGCCCCAGCATTTT; CDR3 protein: CAWSVLSGQPQHF; J gene: TRBJ1-5; D gene: -; V gene: TRBV30; clone size: -; CDR3 length: 13
CDR3 DNA: TGTGCCAGCAGCTCAGCCGGGACGGGAAACAATGAGCAGTTCTTC; CDR3 protein: CASSSAGTGNNEQFF; J gene: TRBJ2-1; D gene: -; V gene: TRBV6-2/TRBV6-3; clone size: many; CDR3 length: 15
CDR3 DNA: TGCGCCAGCAGCATTAGGACAGGGCGGACCGGGGAGCTGTTTTTT; CDR3 protein: CASSIRTGRTGELFF; J gene: TRBJ2-2; D gene: TRBD1; V gene: TRBV10-2; clone size: many; CDR3 length: 15
CDR3 DNA: TGTGCCAGCAGGCGAGTAACCGGGACTAGGGGGCGCACAGATACGCAGTATTTT; CDR3 protein: CASRRVTGTRGRTDTQYF; J gene: TRBJ2-3; D gene: -; V gene: TRBV12-3/TRBV12-4; clone size: many; CDR3 length: 18
CDR3 DNA: TGCAGTGCTAGGGGAGCGTTGGACAGGGCCGCCTACGAGCAGTACTTC; CDR3 protein: CSARGALDRAAYEQYF; J gene: TRBJ2-7; D gene: TRBD1; V gene: TRBV20-1; clone size: -; CDR3 length: 16
CDR3 DNA: TGTGCAAGTCGCTTAGCGGAATGGACCTACGAGCAGTACTTC; CDR3 protein: CASRLAEWTYEQYF; J gene: TRBJ2-7; D gene: -; V gene: TRBV12-2; clone size: few; CDR3 length: 14
CDR3 DNA: TGTGCCAGCAGCTTAGGGTCGGACATCACCTACGAGCAGTACTTC; CDR3 protein: CASSLGSDITYEQYF; J gene: TRBJ2-7; D gene: -; V gene: TRBV7-9; clone size: -; CDR3 length: 15
CDR3 DNA: TGTGCCAGCAGCGGGCGGACAGGGACGAATCAGCCCCAGCATTTT; CDR3 protein: CASSGRTGTNQPQHF; J gene: TRBJ1-5; D gene: TRBD1; V gene: TRBV7-9; clone size: many; CDR3 length: 15
CDR3 DNA: TGTGCCAGCAGCCGTAGGTGGGGCACAGATACGCAGTATTTT; CDR3 protein: CASSRRWGTDTQYF; J gene: TRBJ2-3; D gene: -; V gene: TRBV11-2; clone size: -; CDR3 length: 14
CDR3 DNA: TGTGCCACCAGCAGAGATTTAACAGGGGCCTACGAGCAGTACTTC; CDR3 protein: CATSRDLTGAYEQYF; J gene: TRBJ2-7; D gene: TRBD1; V gene: TRBV15; clone size: many; CDR3 length: 15
CDR3 DNA: TGTGCCAGCTCACCAGGACTAGCGGGGGCCTACAATGAGCAGTTCTTC; CDR3 protein: CASSPGLAGAYNEQFF; J gene: TRBJ2-1; D gene: TRBD2; V gene: TRBV18; clone size: few; CDR3 length: 16
CDR3 DNA: TGTGCCTGGGCCCGGGGGGGAGGACAGCCCCAGCATTTT; CDR3 protein: CAWARGGGQPQHF; J gene: TRBJ1-5; D gene: -; V gene: TRBV30; clone size: many; CDR3 length: 13
CDR3 DNA: TGTGCCAGCAGTACCCCCGGGACAGGGTATGAAAAACTGTTTTTT; CDR3 protein: CASSTPGTGYEKLFF; J gene: TRBJ1-4; D gene: TRBD1; V gene: TRBV28; clone size: few; CDR3 length: 15
CDR3 DNA: TGTGCCAGCAGCCAACTTGGGGGGTTCAATCAGCCCCAGCATTTT; CDR3 protein: CASSQLGGFNQPQHF; J gene: TRBJ1-5; D gene: -; V gene: TRBV5-6; clone size: -; CDR3 length: 15
CDR3 DNA: TGTGCCACCAGCCCCGTCGAGGGCGGGTTCACAGATACGCAGTATTTT; CDR3 protein: CATSPVEGGFTDTQYF; J gene: TRBJ2-3; D gene: -; V gene: TRBV15; clone size: many; CDR3 length: 16